This T cell receptor (beta chain) derives from a study of technical replicates of blood from a few donors. Germline CDR1 MNHEY, CDR2 SVGAGI. V lost 4 bases and J lost 1, with 6 bases in between. CDR3 length: 13 amino acids. TCRdb's table, derived via immunoSEQ multiplex PCR, lists solely in-frame clones and lacks some. The table records 75,000 to 90,000 clones, just over 90% of them present only once. The sequencing sample was made of T cells isolated from PBMCs. The rearrangement links TRBV6-5 to TRBJ2-3; D gene unclear. The origin of this receptor is a human donor in good health. The CDR3 is CASSSSGTDTQYF. CDR3 nucleotide sequence: TGTGCCAGCAGTTCAAGCGGCACAGATACGCAGTATTTT.